These 27 T cell receptor beta chains originate from one sample sequenced in a study of Ad26.COV2.S vaccination and SARS-CoV-2 variants. The treatment: around 19 received Ad26.COV2.S at low or high dose, single or two shots; roughly five received placebo; per-sample allocation not given. Sampling was done on day 63 after the first vaccine or placebo injection. Using immunoSEQ multiplex PCR, the repertoire was profiled, and TCRdb retains in-frame clones only, with some absent. The sample includes roughly 350,000 clones, 75% to 90% of them seen just once. Here the sequenced sample was peripheral blood, taken in a trial of Ad26.COV2.S vaccine versus placebo. Source of these receptors: a person aged 18 to 65 who received the Ad26.COV2.S COVID-19 vaccine or a placebo.

The CDR3 DNA follows: TGTGCCAGCAGTCCCCGACTAAACACTGAAGCTTTCTTT. Protein: CASSPRLNTEAFF. V is TRBV12-3 or TRBV12-4 and J is TRBJ1-1; D is undetermined. The CDR3 loop spans 13 amino acids. The V end was cut by 5 bases, the J end by 2 bases, with 9 bases between.

This clone was seen only a few times. The gene calls are TRBV15 and TRBJ2-7; tentatively, D is TRBD1 or TRBD2 (7 bases each). The V gene lost 8 bases and the J gene lost 6 bases, with 17 bases spanning the gap. In germline, CDR1 is LNHNV, CDR2 YYDKDF (reference sequence). The CDR3 is 13 residues long. The CDR3 region is CATSGEGASEQYF. CDR3 nucleotide sequence: TGTGCCACCTCCGGGGAGGGGGCGAGCGAGCAGTACTTC.

V and J are TRBV27 and TRBJ2-7; D remains unclear. The V gene's germline CDR1 is MNHEY and CDR2 SMNVEV (reference sequence). The germline V and J ends were trimmed by 1 base and 0 bases, with 10 bases remaining between them. CDR3 length: 15 amino acids. The CDR3 reads CASSLFPDFSYEQYF. CDR3 nucleotide sequence: TGTGCCAGCAGTTTATTCCCGGATTTCTCCTACGAGCAGTACTTC.

The chain has TRBV7-3 and TRBJ1-1, with TRBD1 identical over 7 bases. Germline-derived CDR1 and CDR2 are SGHTA and FQGTGA. The CDR3 has 13 amino acids. The J segment lost 2 bases and the V segment lost 4 bases, leaving 1 base of the junction unmatched. The CDR3 sequence: CASSWDRNTEAFF. DNA for the CDR3: TGTGCCAGCAGCTGGGACAGAAACACTGAAGCTTTCTTT.

This chain connects TRBV19 to TRBJ1-4; weak D call: TRBD1 (5 bases). Trimming took off 1 base at V and 8 bases at J, with 14 bases between the two ends. Germline V gene lookup returns CDR1 LNHDA and CDR2 SQIVND (reference sequence). The CDR3 is 15 residues long. CDR3 sequence reads: CASSIAGRVGEKLFF. In nucleotides, the CDR3 is TGTGCCAGTAGTATAGCGGGCAGGGTTGGCGAAAAACTGTTTTTT.

This clone has only a few counts. CDR3 protein: CASSLGGGNQPQHF. The CDR3 bases are TGTGCCAGCAGCTTGGGTGGGGGCAATCAGCCCCAGCATTTT. V gene TRBV5-6 combines with J gene TRBJ1-5, with D unresolved. Trimming removed 0 bases at V and 2 bases at J, with 6 bases between. The CDR3 is 14 amino acids. The germline V gene has CDR1 SGHDT and CDR2 YYEEEE. Based on the CDR3 plus reference TRBV5-6 and TRBJ1-5, the full variable domain is DAGVTQSPTHLIKTRGQQVTLRCSPKSGHDTVSWYQQALGQGPQFIFQYYEEEERQRGNFPDRFSGHQFPNYSSELNVNALLLGDSALYLCASSLGGGNQPQHFGDGTRLSIL.

This clone occurred once. The rearrangement joins TRBV30 to TRBJ1-2; possible D gene TRBD1, 5 bases. The germline V and J ends were trimmed by 7 bases and 6 bases, with 12 bases remaining between them. The CDR3 contains 11 residues. The germline CDR1 and CDR2 sequences are GTSNPN and SVGIG (reference sequence). The CDR3 loop reads CASRVVDGYTF. CDR3 coding DNA: TGTGCCTCCAGGGTGGTGGATGGCTACACCTTC.

In this sample, this clone turned up a few times. V gene TRBV20-1 combines with J gene TRBJ1-2, with D uncertain. Germline V CDR1 and CDR2: DFQATT, SNEGSKA (reference sequence). The CDR3 extends over 11 amino acids. V lost 3 bases and J lost 8, with 10 bases in between. The CDR3 region has the DNA TGCAGTGCTAGTCTAAGGTCGGGCTACACCTTC. Translating gives CSASLRSGYTF.

This rearrangement joins TRBV24-1 to TRBJ2-7; the match to TRBD1 covers 9 bases. This CDR3 comprises 15 residues. Germline loops: CDR1 KGHDR, CDR2 SFDVKD. V was pared by 6 bases and J by 5 bases, with 10 bases of the junction left unmatched. For the CDR3, the DNA is TGTGCCACCAGTCGGGGACAGGGAATATTCGACGAGCAGTACTTC. Residues: CATSRGQGIFDEQYF.

The chain is built from TRBV6-5 and TRBJ2-3, with 8 bases aligning to TRBD2. The CDR3 length is 15 residues. CDR1 and CDR2 (germline): MNHEY, SVGAGI. The V and J ends lost 4 bases and 1 base, in that order; junction bases with no gene match: 4. CDR3 sequence: CASSSLRGGTDTQYF. In DNA form, the CDR3 reads TGTGCCAGCAGTTCTCTGCGGGGGGGCACAGATACGCAGTATTTT.

The chain couples TRBV7-2 to TRBJ1-6; 10 bases line up with TRBD1. J was trimmed by 9 bases and V by 6 bases; bases with no gene match: 8. CDR3 length: 15 residues. Germline assignment: CDR1 SGHTA and CDR2 FQGNSA. Here the CDR3 reads CASSTRQGAGSPLHF. CDR3 nucleotides: TGTGCCAGCAGTACTAGACAGGGGGCGGGTTCACCCCTCCACTTT.

The CDR3 reads CASSRLAGGHNEQFF. CDR3 nucleotide sequence: TGTGCCAGCTCAAGACTAGCGGGAGGGCACAATGAGCAGTTCTTC. The rearrangement links TRBV18 to TRBJ2-1, with 14 bases aligning to TRBD2. With 5 bases clipped from V and 5 bases from J, the junction kept 2 bases outside the gene matches. The germline CDR1 and CDR2 sequences are KGHSH and LQKENI. The CDR3 runs 15 residues.

A remark on this clone: Distinct nucleotide sequences in the sample also encode this CDR3. The V gene is TRBV5-1, the J gene TRBJ1-2; 7 nucleotides line up with TRBD1. CDR3 size: 13 residues. V lost 2 bases to trimming and J lost 2 bases; unmatched junction nucleotides: 0. Germline assignment: CDR1 SGHRS and CDR2 YFSETQ. CDR3 nucleotides: TGCGCCAGCAGCTTACAGGGGAACTATGGCTACACCTTC. This gives the protein CASSLQGNYGYTF.

This chain joins TRBV18 and TRBJ1-1; 7 bases map to TRBD1. Germline CDR1 is KGHSH and CDR2 is LQKENI. With 2 bases clipped from V and 1 base from J, the junction kept 7 bases outside the gene matches. The CDR3 spans 16 residues. The CDR3 nucleotides read TGTGCCAGCTCACCATCACAGGGGAGGGAGAACACTGAAGCTTTCTTT. Translated, it gives CASSPSQGRENTEAFF. The full variable domain, in which reference TRBV18 and TRBJ1-1 provide the parts outside the CDR3, is NAGVMQNPRHLVRRRGQEARLRCSPMKGHSHVYWYRQLPEEGLKFMVYLQKENIIDESGMPKERFSAEFPKEGPSILRIQQVVRGDSAAYFCASSPSQGRENTEAFFGQGTRLTVV.

The chain has TRBV3-1 (or the pseudogene TRBV3-2) and TRBJ1-2, with TRBD1 as a possible D gene (6 bases). This CDR3 spans 17 amino acids. The V and J ends lost 3 bases and 4 bases respectively, with 21 bases between them. Per germline, CDR1 LGHDT and CDR2 YNNKEL (reference sequence). Here the CDR3 DNA reads TGTGCCAGCAGCCAGAGGGCAGGGGCTTCCCAACTCTATGGCTACACCTTC. Protein: CASSQRAGASQLYGYTF.

The J gene is TRBJ1-2, the V gene TRBV29-1, with 7 bases lining up with TRBD1. Germline trimming cut 5 bases from V and 0 bases from J; bases unmatched to any gene: 3. The V gene's germline CDR1 is SQVTM and CDR2 ANQGSEA. This CDR3 is 13 amino acids long. CDR3 sequence reads: CSVSDRTNYGYTF. In DNA form, the CDR3 reads TGCAGCGTTTCGGACAGGACTAACTATGGCTACACCTTC. Filled out from reference TRBV29-1 and TRBJ1-2, the complete variable domain reads SAVISQKPSRDICQRGTSLTIQCQVDSQVTMMFWYRQQPGQSLTLIATANQGSEATYESGFVIDKFPISRPNLTFSTLTVSNMSPEDSSIYLCSVSDRTNYGYTFGSGTRLTVV.

The V and J genes are TRBV28 and TRBJ2-2; 10 bases agree with TRBD1. Germline-derived CDR1 and CDR2 are MDHEN and SYDVKM. V gave up 2 bases and J gave up 6 bases; unmatched junction bases: 9. This CDR3 spans 17 amino acids. This CDR3 reads CASSLGGTGVKAGELFF. CDR3 sequence (DNA): TGTGCCAGCAGTTTAGGGGGGACAGGGGTTAAGGCCGGGGAGCTGTTTTTT.

The chain has TRBV6-1 and TRBJ2-3; 9 bases match TRBD2. The CDR3 extends over 14 amino acids. CDR1 is MNHNS, CDR2 SASEGT, per germline. The V gene end was trimmed by 1 base and the J gene end by 11 bases; junction bases not matched to a gene: 7. CDR3 DNA: TGTGCCAGCAGTGAAGGCGGGGGGGCCGGAGGGCAGTATTTT. Amino acids: CASSEGGGAGGQYF.

This clone appeared many times. This chain joins TRBV6-5 and TRBJ2-5; D possibly uses TRBD1 or TRBD2 (5 bases each). This CDR3 comprises 13 residues. Deletions cut 2 bases from V and 7 bases from J, with 11 bases between. The germline gives CDR1 MNHEY, CDR2 SVGAGI. CDR3 sequence: CASSYRRGGTQYF. The CDR3 DNA sequence: TGTGCCAGCAGTTACCGACGTGGGGGGACCCAGTACTTC.

This chain uses TRBV24-1 with TRBJ2-3; TRBD1 matches 8 bases. Unmatched junction bases numbered 3, after V lost 5 bases and J lost 3 bases. The CDR3 loop spans 14 amino acids. CDR1 and CDR2 from the germline V gene are KGHDR and SFDVKD. Here the CDR3 reads CATSGTGRTDTQYF. CDR3 nucleotide sequence: TGTGCCACCAGTGGGACAGGGAGGACAGATACGCAGTATTTT.

This chain uses TRBV28 with TRBJ1-1; D remains unclear. The CDR3 has 11 residues. Germline-derived CDR1 and CDR2 are MDHEN and SYDVKM. V lost 7 bases to trimming and J lost 11 bases, with 14 bases between them. The CDR3 reads CASTQGVVAFF. CDR3 coding DNA: TGTGCCAGCACTCAAGGCGTAGTCGCTTTCTTT.

The chain links TRBV5-6 to TRBJ1-2, with D maybe TRBD1 (5 bases). The CDR3 runs 16 residues. The V and J ends lost 0 bases and 4 bases respectively, with 16 bases between them. Germline values: CDR1 SGHDT, CDR2 YYEEEE. CDR3 in amino acids: CASSLGGAVLLYGYTF. In nucleotides, the CDR3 is TGTGCCAGCAGCTTGGGAGGGGCAGTTCTTCTCTATGGCTACACCTTC.

The CDR3 reads CASRDRGRTGELFF. CDR3 sequence (DNA): TGTGCCAGCAGAGACAGGGGGAGGACCGGGGAGCTGTTTTTT. The chain is built from TRBV27 and TRBJ2-2; TRBD1 matches at 9 bases. The CDR3 length is 14 residues. CDR1 MNHEY and CDR2 SMNVEV come from the germline V gene (reference sequence). V was pared by 6 bases and J by 5 bases, with 4 bases of the junction left unmatched.

The genes are TRBV19 and TRBJ1-1; D is ambiguous. V lost 0 bases, J lost 1 base, and 9 bases lay in between. From germline, CDR1 is LNHDA and CDR2 SQIVND (reference sequence). CDR3 length equals 15 residues. CDR3: CASSIDPDPNTEAFF. CDR3 sequence (DNA): TGTGCCAGTAGTATAGATCCTGACCCGAACACTGAAGCTTTCTTT.

In its sample, this clone was seen once. The chain has TRBV11-2 and TRBJ2-1; 10 bases align to TRBD1. This CDR3 contains 14 residues. V lost 5 bases and J lost 6; bases outside the gene matches: 4. CDR1 is SGHAT and CDR2 is FQNNGV in the germline V gene. In nucleotides, the CDR3 is TGTGCCAGCAGCGGGGACAGGGGTAGCAATGAGCAGTTCTTC. It codes for CASSGDRGSNEQFF.

CDR3 DNA: TGTGCCAGCAGACGACAGGGGAGGAGCTATGGCTACACCTTC. Translation gives CASRRQGRSYGYTF. The chain employs TRBV6-5 and TRBJ1-2; TRBD1 matches at 8 bases. There are 14 residues in the CDR3. Germline trimming cut 6 bases from V and 4 bases from J; bases unmatched to any gene: 7. Germline V lookup: CDR1 MNHEY, CDR2 SVGAGI.

V usage is TRBV5-1 and J usage is TRBJ2-7; TRBD1 matches 11 bases. V shed 4 bases, J shed 3 bases, and the junction held 6 bases outside the gene matches. The CDR3 sequence is 15 residues long. Germline V gene lookup returns CDR1 SGHRS and CDR2 YFSETQ. CDR3: CASSPDGTGGYEQYF. In nucleotides, the CDR3 is TGCGCCAGCAGCCCGGACGGGACAGGGGGCTACGAGCAGTACTTC.